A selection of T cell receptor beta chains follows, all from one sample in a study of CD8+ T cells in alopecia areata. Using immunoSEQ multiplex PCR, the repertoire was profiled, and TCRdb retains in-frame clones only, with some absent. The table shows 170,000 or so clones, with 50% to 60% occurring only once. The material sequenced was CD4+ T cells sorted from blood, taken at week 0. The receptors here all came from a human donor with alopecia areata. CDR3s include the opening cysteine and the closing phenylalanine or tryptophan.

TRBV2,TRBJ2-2,CASRREDTGELFF
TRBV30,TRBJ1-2,CAWSVMNGYTF
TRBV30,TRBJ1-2,CAWNAGLNYGYTF
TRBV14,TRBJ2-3,CASSQGDTQYF
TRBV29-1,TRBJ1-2,CSVEEGDRVYGYTF
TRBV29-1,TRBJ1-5,CSVVFGTVNQPQHF
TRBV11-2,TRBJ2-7,CASSSGPEQYF
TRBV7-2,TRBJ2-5,CASRSSMGETQYF
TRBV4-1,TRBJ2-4,CASSQVGGAKNIQYF
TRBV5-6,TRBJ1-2,CASSSDLYGYTF
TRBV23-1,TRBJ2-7,CASRLPGGTHSYEQYF
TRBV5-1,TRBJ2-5,CASSLAPSGGQKETQYF
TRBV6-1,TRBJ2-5,CASSEAGSVETQYF
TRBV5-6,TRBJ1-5,CASSLDRDQPQHF
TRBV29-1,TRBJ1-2,CSVGSGGYGYTF
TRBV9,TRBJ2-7,CASSLQGGSSYEQYF
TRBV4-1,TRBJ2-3,CASSQGRQEPQYF
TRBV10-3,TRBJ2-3,CAISDRDTDTQYF
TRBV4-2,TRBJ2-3,CASSQEVSTDTQYF
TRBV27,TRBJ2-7,CASSSPGGHTYEQYF
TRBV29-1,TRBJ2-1,CSGSGTSGYNEQFF
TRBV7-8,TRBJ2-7,CASSLAAPGEQYF
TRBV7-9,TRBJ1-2,CASSWGDRGGGGYTF
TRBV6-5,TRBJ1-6,CASTPTGSSSPLHF
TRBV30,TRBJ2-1,CAWRTSGTGGYNEQFF
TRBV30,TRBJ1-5,CAWSHVGGGQPQHF
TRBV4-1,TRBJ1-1,CASSLQTGGSTEAFF
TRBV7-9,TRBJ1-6,CASSLQTGGYSPLHF
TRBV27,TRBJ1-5,CASSLMAGVINQPQHF
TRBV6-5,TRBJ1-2,CASSYRGGGYTF
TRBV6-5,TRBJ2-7,CASSQPGQTYEQYF
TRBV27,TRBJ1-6,CASSLKSTGGNSPLHF
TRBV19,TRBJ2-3,CASSRETSGGFSSTDTQYF
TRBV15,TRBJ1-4,CATSRDSNEKLFF
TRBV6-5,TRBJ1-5,CASSPRGGGQPQHF
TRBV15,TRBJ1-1,CATRRDRVAAEAFF
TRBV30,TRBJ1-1,CAWSVGGTEAFF